This TCR beta chain emerged from a study of T cells in Graves' hyperthyroidism and ophthalmopathy. Study overall: The authors collected peripheral blood at initial diagnosis, before any treatment.

Whole-study results and caveats: A median around 6.8 months before onset, the model predicted ophthalmopathy.

This clonotype was counted ten times or more. Its antigen is as yet unknown. RNA transcripts yielded amplified TCR beta CDR3 regions. The TCR CDR3 was amplified in a first-round RT-PCR using the HTBI primer set. TCRdb used MiXCR to reprocess the multiplex PCR reads, holding one entry per CDR3 protein. The sample shows over 700,000 distinct CDR3 sequences, 15% to 20% of them seen only once. Trimming cost V 4 bases and J 10 bases, with 19 bases left between them. The germline CDR1 and CDR2 sequences are ENHRY and SYGVKD. The CDR3 totals 14 residues. The V and J genes are TRBV10-3 and TRBJ2-5; D possibly matches TRBD1 or TRBD2 (5 bases each). This receptor was obtained from a woman aged 45-59 years with Graves' hyperthyroidism that later progressed to Graves' ophthalmopathy. Material for sequencing was blood. CDR3 sequence: CAISGGLAGRDQYF. The DNA of the CDR3 is TGTGCCATCAGTGGGGGCCTGGCCGGTCGGGACCAGTACTTC.